The 29 T cell receptor beta chains listed next were all sequenced from one sample in a study of blood T cells in healthy people across ages. Then a second PCR, running about 7 to 11 cycles, was carried out with a sample-barcoded 5' primer and a J-beta primer mix. In TCRdb, the 5' RACE reads were re-called with MiXCR into one record per CDR3 protein. The sample has 800,000 or so distinct CDR3 sequences, around 25% seen once; the top ten hold roughly 3.8%. Separately, the same data were catalogued under a study of T cells of mothers and their children.

Material for sequencing was blood. The receptor set was obtained from a boy aged 5-17 years in good health.

The V gene is TRBV10-3, the J gene TRBJ2-5, with 9 bases fitting TRBD1. CDR1 is ENHRY and CDR2 is SYGVKD in the germline V gene. The V segment lost 6 bases and the J segment 5 bases; nucleotides outside the gene matches: 10. The length of the CDR3 is 15 residues. The CDR3 here is CAISPTGTGKETQYF. The CDR3 region has the DNA TGTGCCATCAGCCCAACCGGGACAGGGAAGGAGACCCAGTACTTC.

This clonotype was recorded a few times. V usage is TRBV6-6 and J usage is TRBJ1-4, with TRBD1 matching over 9 bases. After removal of 2 bases from V and 5 bases from J, the junction contained 3 bases not matched to a gene. The CDR3 length is 15 residues. Germline CDR1 reads MNHNY; CDR2 reads SVGAGI (reference sequence). The CDR3 sequence is CASSYPGQGNEKLFF. The CDR3, as DNA: TGTGCCAGCAGTTACCCAGGACAGGGGAATGAAAAACTGTTTTTT.

This clonotype came up a few times. The chain joins TRBV20-1 to TRBJ2-7, with TRBD2 matching 9 bases. The germline gives CDR1 DFQATT, CDR2 SNEGSKA (reference sequence). The CDR3 contains 14 residues. After removal of 3 bases from V and 6 bases from J, the junction contained 9 bases not matched to a gene. CDR3 residues: CSASYAGGLSEQYF. The CDR3 coding sequence is TGCAGTGCTAGTTATGCGGGGGGGCTTTCCGAGCAGTACTTC.

This chain connects TRBV28 to TRBJ2-5; 13 positions match TRBD2. V was pared by 2 bases and J by 5 bases, with 5 bases of the junction left unmatched. The CDR3 consists of 16 residues. CDR1 is MDHEN and CDR2 is SYDVKM in the germline V gene. CDR3 DNA sequence: TGTGCCAGCAGTTTACGGACTAGCGGGAGTCCTGAGACCCAGTACTTC. It codes for CASSLRTSGSPETQYF.

The sample holds a few counts of this clonotype. This rearrangement joins TRBV12-3 or TRBV12-4 to TRBJ1-5, with 9 positions matching TRBD1. The CDR3 covers 15 residues. V lost 5 bases, J lost 2 bases, and 4 bases stayed unmatched. The CDR3 DNA reads as TGTGCCAGCAGTCCCCGGGACAGGGGCAATCAGCCCCAGCATTTT. It is translated as CASSPRDRGNQPQHF.

The V and J genes are TRBV14 and TRBJ2-6; the D is unclear. V was trimmed by 3 bases and J by 4 bases, leaving 10 bases between them. The CDR3 has 15 residues. Germline loops: CDR1 SGHDN, CDR2 FVKESK. CDR3 DNA: TGTGCCAGCAGCCAGTTTTCTCTCGGGGCCAACGTCCTGACTTTC. Translating it yields CASSQFSLGANVLTF.

The V call is TRBV29-1, the J call TRBJ2-3, with D possibly called TRBD1 or TRBD2 (5 bases each). The CDR3 loop spans 15 amino acids. V lost 3 bases to trimming and J lost 1 base, with 14 bases between them. Germline-derived CDR1 and CDR2 are SQVTM and ANQGSEA. The CDR3 reads CSVDHGTHRTDTQYF. CDR3 in DNA: TGCAGCGTTGATCATGGGACCCACCGCACAGATACGCAGTATTTT.

This clonotype was counted a few times. The chain couples TRBV6-2 or TRBV6-3 to TRBJ2-7, with D perhaps TRBD2 (7 bases). The CDR3 has 17 residues. The V end was cut by 0 bases, the J end by 0 bases, with 15 bases between. In germline, CDR1 is MNHEY, CDR2 SVGEGT. CDR3 region: CASSYSILRGASYEQYF. CDR3 in DNA: TGTGCCAGCAGTTACTCGATACTACGGGGGGCCTCCTACGAGCAGTACTTC.

The chain employs TRBV7-8 and TRBJ2-3; the D is unclear. Germline V lookup: CDR1 SGHVS, CDR2 FQNEAQ. The V and J ends lost 2 bases and 1 base respectively, with 10 bases between them. This CDR3 is 15 amino acids long. DNA for the CDR3: TGTGCCAGCAGCTTATCGAGTGCAGGCACAGATACGCAGTATTTT. It codes for CASSLSSAGTDTQYF.

This clonotype occurred a few times. The chain employs TRBV10-3 and TRBJ1-3, with D maybe TRBD1 (5 bases). Trimming took off 7 bases at V and 0 bases at J, with 16 bases between the two ends. The length of the CDR3 is 16 residues. Per germline, CDR1 ENHRY and CDR2 SYGVKD. The CDR3 loop reads CAITNTRQSSGNTIYF. The CDR3 DNA sequence: TGTGCCATCACCAATACCCGACAGAGCTCTGGAAACACCATATATTTT.

The chain combines TRBV4-3 with TRBJ2-3; D may be TRBD2 (6 bases). The CDR3 is 21 amino acids. Trimming took off 1 base at V and 5 bases at J, with 31 bases between the two ends. CDR1 and CDR2 (germline): LGHNA, YSLEER. CDR3 region: CASSQVICCFSGPRPRDTQYF. CDR3 bases: TGCGCCAGCAGCCAAGTAATTTGCTGTTTTAGCGGACCCCGACCCCGAGATACGCAGTATTTT.

This clonotype occurred a few times. The chain employs TRBV7-2 and TRBJ2-7; 7 nucleotides match TRBD1. The CDR3 totals 14 residues. From germline, CDR1 is SGHTA and CDR2 FQGNSA. The V gene end was trimmed by 5 bases and the J gene end by 2 bases; junction bases not matched to a gene: 6. CDR3 nucleotide sequence: TGTGCCAGCAGCACAAGGACAGGCCCCTACGAGCAGTACTTC. Encoded protein: CASSTRTGPYEQYF.

This clonotype was found a few times. This chain uses TRBV27 with TRBJ1-6; possibly TRBD1 for D (6 bases). Germline CDR1 and CDR2: MNHEY and SMNVEV (reference sequence). CDR3 size: 14 residues. Trimming left V 8 bases short and J 7 bases short, with 15 bases between. This CDR3 is CASAWAGDNSPLHF. The CDR3 bases are TGTGCCAGCGCGTGGGCAGGGGACAATTCACCCCTCCACTTT.

This clonotype was counted between two and nine times. The V and J genes are TRBV7-3 and TRBJ2-1; TRBD1 matches 7 bases. Per the germline V gene, CDR1 is SGHTA and CDR2 is FQGTGA. This CDR3 has 15 residues. With V trimmed by 4 bases and J by 8 bases, 11 bases remained unmatched. The CDR3 sequence is CASSSPGQRQDEQFF. CDR3 bases: TGTGCCAGCAGCTCCCCGGGACAGCGTCAGGATGAGCAGTTCTTC.

This chain uses TRBV4-3 with TRBJ2-3; TRBD1 matches at 8 bases. Germline V gene sequence: CDR1 LGHNA, CDR2 YSLEER. The CDR3 has 14 amino acids. The ends lost 4 bases at V and 1 base at J; junction bases unmatched: 1. The CDR3 here is CASSRTGRTDTQYF. DNA for the CDR3: TGCGCCAGCAGCCGGACAGGGCGCACAGATACGCAGTATTTT.

DNA of the CDR3: TGTGCCAGCAGCTCCGGGCACGGGGCACAAGAGACCCAGTACTTC. Its protein product is CASSSGHGAQETQYF. The chain recombines TRBV11-2 with TRBJ2-5; D tentatively reads TRBD1 or TRBD2 (5 bases each). The V end was cut by 4 bases, the J end by 2 bases, with 14 bases between. This CDR3 spans 15 amino acids. In germline, CDR1 is SGHAT, CDR2 FQNNGV.

The rearrangement uses TRBV7-2 and TRBJ2-5; TRBD1 matches 10 bases. Per germline, CDR1 SGHTA and CDR2 FQGNSA. Trimming took 5 bases from V and 4 from J; bases not matched to a gene: 7. The CDR3 is 15 residues long. CDR3 nucleotides: TGTGCCAGCAGCCCGACAGGGGGCGGAAGAGAGACCCAGTACTTC. It specifies CASSPTGGGRETQYF.

The V gene is TRBV2, the J gene TRBJ2-1; 7 bases agree with TRBD1. The J call may be wrong; the DNA end is better matched by TRBJ2-7. Germline CDR1 and CDR2: SNHLY and FYNNEI. The CDR3 has 14 residues. The CDR3 spells CASSGDSRRYEQYF. CDR3 coding DNA: TGTGCCAGCAGTGGGGACAGCAGACGCTACGAGCAGTACTTC.

This clonotype was detected once. The chain recombines TRBV5-1 with TRBJ2-1; 8 bases match TRBD1. The end of the DNA fits TRBJ2-7 better, so the J call may be wrong. This CDR3 region has 15 residues. Germline CDR1 reads SGHRS; CDR2 reads YFSETQ. The CDR3 is CASSTGQALTYEQYF. Here the CDR3 DNA reads TGCGCCAGCAGCACGGGACAGGCCCTAACCTACGAGCAGTACTTC.

The CDR3 bases are TGCGCCAGCAGGGAGGGGCATCAAGAGACCCAGTACTTC. The encoded protein is CASREGHQETQYF. This chain uses TRBV5-1 with TRBJ2-5; tentative D call: TRBD2 (6 bases). Germline V gene lookup returns CDR1 SGHRS and CDR2 YFSETQ. The V end lost 5 bases, the J end lost 2 bases, and 10 bases lay between the germline ends. This CDR3 is built from 13 residues. Complete variable domain (other parts from reference TRBV5-1 and TRBJ2-5): KAGVTQTPRYLIKTRGQQVTLSCSPISGHRSVSWYQQTPGQGLQFLFEYFSETQRNKGNFPGRFSGRQFSNSRSEMNVSTLELGDSALYLCASREGHQETQYFGPGTRLLVL.

This clonotype was recorded a few times. The chain couples TRBV11-2 to TRBJ2-5; TRBD1 matches at 7 bases. With the DNA end fitting TRBJ2-7 better, the J assignment may be wrong. Germline lookup yields CDR1 SGHAT and CDR2 FQNNGV. The CDR3 loop spans 14 amino acids. In DNA form, the CDR3 reads TGTGCCAGCAGCTTCACTCTCCGGGACAGCGAGCAGTACTTC. Amino acids: CASSFTLRDSEQYF.

The rearrangement links TRBV20-1 to TRBJ2-3; D call uncertain. The CDR3 spans 16 residues. The V and J ends lost 0 bases and 0 bases respectively, with 13 bases between them. The germline V gene has CDR1 DFQATT and CDR2 SNEGSKA (reference sequence). The CDR3 protein is CSARDPRSDSTDTQYF. CDR3 bases: TGCAGTGCTAGAGACCCTCGCAGCGATAGCACAGATACGCAGTATTTT.

The chain uses TRBV10-3 and TRBJ2-5; TRBD1 aligns across 7 bases. Germline values: CDR1 ENHRY, CDR2 SYGVKD. The CDR3 extends over 15 amino acids. The V gene end was trimmed by 5 bases and the J gene end by 4 bases; junction bases not matched to a gene: 10. The CDR3 DNA is TGTGCCATCAGTCACGAACAGGGGTTCGGAGAGACCCAGTACTTC. Its translation is CAISHEQGFGETQYF.

The chain uses TRBV14 and TRBJ2-6; 8 bases match TRBD1. CDR1 SGHDN and CDR2 FVKESK come from the germline V gene. The CDR3 consists of 16 residues. The junction had 9 bases not matched to a gene; V was cut back by 10 bases and J by 1 base. The CDR3 DNA reads as TGTGCCATTCAGACAGGGGAATTATCTGGGGCCAACGTCCTGACTTTC. Its translation: CAIQTGELSGANVLTF.

The rearrangement joins TRBV4-3 to TRBJ2-2; D is ambiguous. This CDR3 has 14 residues. V lost 2 bases to trimming and J lost 4 bases, with 8 bases between them. CDR1 and CDR2 from the germline V gene are LGHNA and YSLEER. This chain's CDR3 is CASSQWTGTGELFF. The CDR3 DNA reads as TGCGCCAGCAGCCAATGGACGGGCACCGGGGAGCTGTTTTTT.

There are a few counts of this clonotype. The chain links TRBV28 to TRBJ2-5; 10 bases are a match to TRBD1. The germline V gene encodes CDR1 MDHEN and CDR2 SYDVKM. V was clipped by 5 bases and J by 7 bases; unmatched bases: 13. The CDR3 is 16 amino acids. The CDR3 DNA reads TGTGCCAGCAGTCTGCCGGGACAGGGGCGGCTTGGGACCCAGTACTTC. Residues: CASSLPGQGRLGTQYF. The full variable domain, in which reference TRBV28 and TRBJ2-5 provide the parts outside the CDR3, is DVKVTQSSRYLVKRTGEKVFLECVQDMDHENMFWYRQDPGLGLRLIYFSYDVKMKEKGDIPEGYSVSREKKERFSLILESASTNQTSMYLCASSLPGQGRLGTQYFGPGTRLLVL.

The sample holds a few counts of this clonotype. CDR3 residues: CSARMASSYNEQFF. The DNA of the CDR3 is TGCAGTGCTAGAATGGCCAGCTCCTACAATGAGCAGTTCTTC. The V gene is TRBV20-1, the J gene TRBJ2-1; no firm D call. CDR3 size: 14 residues. Germline V CDR1 and CDR2: DFQATT, SNEGSKA (reference sequence). Between the trimmed V and J ends, which lost 2 bases and 0 bases, there was a span of 8 bases.

This clonotype has a handful of counts. This sequence joins TRBV5-1 and TRBJ2-3, with D possibly being TRBD2 (7 bases). V was shortened by 4 bases and J by 8 bases, with 17 bases between the two germline ends. Germline V CDR1 and CDR2: SGHRS, YFSETQ. This CDR3 has 14 residues. The CDR3 spells CASSQVGGQGTQYF. CDR3 in DNA: TGCGCCAGCAGCCAGGTCGGGGGGCAGGGTACGCAGTATTTT.

This clonotype was counted only a few times. V is TRBV20-1 and J is TRBJ1-1, with D uncertain. The length of the CDR3 is 15 residues. Germline CDR1 is DFQATT and CDR2 is SNEGSKA (reference sequence). Trimming cost V 2 bases and J 1 base, with 14 bases left between them. The CDR3 region is CSARSAGLWNTEAFF. CDR3 sequence (DNA): TGCAGTGCTAGATCGGCCGGGTTGTGGAACACTGAAGCTTTCTTT.